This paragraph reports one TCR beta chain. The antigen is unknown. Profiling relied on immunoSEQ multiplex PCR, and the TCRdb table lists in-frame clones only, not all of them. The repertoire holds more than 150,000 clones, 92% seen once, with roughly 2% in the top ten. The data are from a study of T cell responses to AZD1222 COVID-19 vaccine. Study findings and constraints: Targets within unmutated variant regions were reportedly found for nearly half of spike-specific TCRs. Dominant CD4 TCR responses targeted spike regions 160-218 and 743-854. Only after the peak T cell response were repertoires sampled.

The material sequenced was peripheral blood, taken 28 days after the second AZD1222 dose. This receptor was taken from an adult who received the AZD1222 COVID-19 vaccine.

The CDR3 sequence is CASSLGSRLAGEQYF. CDR3 bases: TGTGCCAGCAGCTTAGGGTCCAGACTAGCGGGCGAGCAGTACTTC. This chain links TRBV7-9 with TRBJ2-7, with 10 positions matching TRBD2. J lost 6 bases, V lost 1 base, and 6 bases had no gene match. The CDR3 is 15 amino acids. Germline lookup yields CDR1 SEHNR and CDR2 FQNEAQ (reference sequence).